The TCR beta chain under discussion was sequenced for a study of post-analysis software for immune sequencing data. Overall study findings and caveats: TRBV segments more frequent in patients than in controls numbered several and included TRBV5-6, TRBV5-1 and TRBV20-1. Controls' normalized Chao1 diversity significantly exceeded that of multiple sclerosis patients. Clustering by F measure revealed strong co-clustering among samples prepared together in one batch.

Included in the TCR beta cDNA libraries were unique molecular identifiers. TCRdb redid the calling of the PCR reads with MiXCR, one entry per CDR3 protein. Among roughly 730,000 distinct CDR3 sequences, 30% were seen once, and the ten largest hold around 0.56%. Concerning this clonotype: Antigen specificity is unknown.

The ends were cut back, 1 base at V and 10 bases at J, with 7 bases in the middle. The CDR3 runs 11 residues. Looked up from germline, CDR1 is SGHTA and CDR2 is FQGNSA. The V gene is TRBV7-2, the J gene TRBJ1-2, with D tentatively TRBD1 (5 bases). Sequenced sample: blood. This sequence originates from a girl under 18 with multiple sclerosis. The CDR3 loop is CASSLGTSYTF. CDR3 DNA sequence: TGTGCCAGCAGCTTAGGGACATCCTACACCTTC. Full variable domain (remainder filled in from reference TRBV7-2 and TRBJ1-2): GAGVSQSPSNKVTEKGKDVELRCDPISGHTALYWYRQSLGQGLEFLIYFQGNSAPDKSGLPSDRFSAERTGGSVSTLTIQRTQQEDSAVYLCASSLGTSYTFGSGTRLTVV.